The T cell receptor (beta chain) described here comes from a study of blood T cell repertoires in COVID-19. The protocol was immunoSEQ multiplex PCR, while the TCRdb copy is restricted to in-frame clones and leaves out a portion. The profile shows 120,000 or so clones, around 91% of them singletons. Germline CDR1 is SGHKS and CDR2 is YYEKEE (reference sequence). The ends lost 4 bases at V and 1 base at J; junction bases unmatched: 2. This CDR3 region has 16 residues. The origin of this receptor is a woman aged 55 to 70 with COVID-19, enrolled during active disease. The sequencing input was peripheral blood. V usage is TRBV5-5 and J usage is TRBJ2-2, with 12 bases lining up with TRBD2. CDR3 sequence (DNA): TGTGCCAGCAGCCGGGGACTAGCGGGGAACACCGGGGAGCTGTTTTTT. It is translated as CASSRGLAGNTGELFF.